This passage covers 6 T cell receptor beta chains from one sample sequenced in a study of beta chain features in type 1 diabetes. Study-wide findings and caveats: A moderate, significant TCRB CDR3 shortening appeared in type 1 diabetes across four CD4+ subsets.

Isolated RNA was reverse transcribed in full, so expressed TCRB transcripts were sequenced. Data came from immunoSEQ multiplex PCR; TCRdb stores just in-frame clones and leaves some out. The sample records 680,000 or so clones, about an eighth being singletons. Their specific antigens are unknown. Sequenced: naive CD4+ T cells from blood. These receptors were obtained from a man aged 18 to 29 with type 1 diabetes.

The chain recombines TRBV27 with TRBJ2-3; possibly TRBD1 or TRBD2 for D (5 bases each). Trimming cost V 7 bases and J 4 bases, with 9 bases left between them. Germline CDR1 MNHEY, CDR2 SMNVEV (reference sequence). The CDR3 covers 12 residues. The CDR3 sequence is CASKVGADTQYF. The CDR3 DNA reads TGTGCCAGCAAGGTGGGGGCAGATACGCAGTATTTT.

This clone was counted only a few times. This CDR3 is CATSGSLEYMARSYNEQFF. CDR3 DNA sequence: TGTGCCACCAGCGGAAGCCTCGAGTACATGGCTCGCTCCTACAATGAGCAGTTCTTC. The chain joins TRBV15 to TRBJ2-1; D uncertain. The CDR3 has 19 amino acids. The germline V gene has CDR1 LNHNV and CDR2 YYDKDF (reference sequence). The V and J ends lost 5 bases and 0 bases respectively, with 23 bases between them.

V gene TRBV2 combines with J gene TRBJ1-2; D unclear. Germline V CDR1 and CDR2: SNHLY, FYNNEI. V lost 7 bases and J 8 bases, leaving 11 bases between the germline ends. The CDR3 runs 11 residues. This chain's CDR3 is CASMMSLGYTF. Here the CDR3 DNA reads TGTGCCAGCATGATGTCATTGGGCTACACCTTC.

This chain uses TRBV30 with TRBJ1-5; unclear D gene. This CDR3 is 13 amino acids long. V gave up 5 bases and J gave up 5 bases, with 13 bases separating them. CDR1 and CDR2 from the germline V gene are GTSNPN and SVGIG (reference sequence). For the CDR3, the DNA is TGTGCCTGGCAGTCTTCGGAGGATCAGCCCCAGCATTTT. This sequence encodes CAWQSSEDQPQHF.

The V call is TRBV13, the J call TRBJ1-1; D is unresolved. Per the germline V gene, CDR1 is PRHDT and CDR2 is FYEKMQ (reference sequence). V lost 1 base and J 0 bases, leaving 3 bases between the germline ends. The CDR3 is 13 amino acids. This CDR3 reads CASSLVVNTEAFF. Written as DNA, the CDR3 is TGTGCCAGCAGCTTAGTAGTGAACACTGAAGCTTTCTTT.

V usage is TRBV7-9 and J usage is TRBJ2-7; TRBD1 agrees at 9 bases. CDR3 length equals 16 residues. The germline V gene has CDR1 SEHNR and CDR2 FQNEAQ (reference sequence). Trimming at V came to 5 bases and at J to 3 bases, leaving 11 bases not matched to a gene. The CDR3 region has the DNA TGTGCCAGCAGCATCAGCCGGGACAGGGACATCTACGAGCAGTACTTC. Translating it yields CASSISRDRDIYEQYF. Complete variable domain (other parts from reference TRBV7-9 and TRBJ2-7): DTGVSQNPRHKITKRGQNVTFRCDPISEHNRLYWYRQTLGQGPEFLTYFQNEAQLEKSRLLSDRFSAERPKGSFSTLEIQRTEQGDSAMYLCASSISRDRDIYEQYFGPGTRLTVT.